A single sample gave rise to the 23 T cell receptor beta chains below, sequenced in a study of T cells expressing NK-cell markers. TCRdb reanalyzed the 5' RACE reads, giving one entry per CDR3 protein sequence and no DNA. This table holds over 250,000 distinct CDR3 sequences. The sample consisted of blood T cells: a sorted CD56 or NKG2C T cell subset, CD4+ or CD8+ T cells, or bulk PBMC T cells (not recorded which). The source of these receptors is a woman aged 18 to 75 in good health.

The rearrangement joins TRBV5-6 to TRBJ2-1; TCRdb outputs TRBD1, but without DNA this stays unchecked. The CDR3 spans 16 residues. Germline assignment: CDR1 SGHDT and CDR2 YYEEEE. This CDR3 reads CASSWTGTGNYNEQFF.

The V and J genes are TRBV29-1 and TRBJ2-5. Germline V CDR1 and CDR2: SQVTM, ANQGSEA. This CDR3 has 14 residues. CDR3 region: CSVVVKGYQETQYF. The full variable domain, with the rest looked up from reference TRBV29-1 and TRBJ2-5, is SAVISQKPSRDICQRGTSLTIQCQVDSQVTMMFWYRQQPGQSLTLIATANQGSEATYESGFVIDKFPISRPNLTFSTLTVSNMSPEDSSIYLCSVVVKGYQETQYFGPGTRLLVL.

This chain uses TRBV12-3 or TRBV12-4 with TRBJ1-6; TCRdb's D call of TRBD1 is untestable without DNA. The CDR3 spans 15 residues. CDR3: CASSLMGVGNSPLHF.

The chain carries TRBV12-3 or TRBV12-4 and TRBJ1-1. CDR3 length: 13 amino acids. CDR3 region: CASSYVENTEAFF.

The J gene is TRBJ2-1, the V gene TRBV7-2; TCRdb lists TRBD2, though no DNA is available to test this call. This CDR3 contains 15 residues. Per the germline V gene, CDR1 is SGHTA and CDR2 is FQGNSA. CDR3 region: CASSPEAGSYNEQFF.

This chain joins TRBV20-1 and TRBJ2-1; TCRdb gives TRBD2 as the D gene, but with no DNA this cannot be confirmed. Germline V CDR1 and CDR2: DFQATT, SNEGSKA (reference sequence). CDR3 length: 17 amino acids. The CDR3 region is CSAARTLTSGRGNEQFF.

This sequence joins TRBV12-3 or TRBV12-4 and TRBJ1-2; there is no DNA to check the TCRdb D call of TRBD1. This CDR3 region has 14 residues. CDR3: CASSPRGLVYGYTF.

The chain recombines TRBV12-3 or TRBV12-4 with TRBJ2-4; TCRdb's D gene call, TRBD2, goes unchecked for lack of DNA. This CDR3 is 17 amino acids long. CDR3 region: CASSLGTSGRTKNIQYF.

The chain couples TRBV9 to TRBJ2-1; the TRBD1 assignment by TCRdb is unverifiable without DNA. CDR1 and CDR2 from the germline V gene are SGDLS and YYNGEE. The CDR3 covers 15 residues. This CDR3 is CASSVAGGHLNEQFF. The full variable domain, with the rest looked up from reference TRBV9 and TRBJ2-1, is DSGVTQTPKHLITATGQRVTLRCSPRSGDLSVYWYQQSLDQGLQFLIQYYNGEERAKGNILERFSAQQFPDLHSELNLSSLELGDSALYFCASSVAGGHLNEQFFGPGTRLTVL.

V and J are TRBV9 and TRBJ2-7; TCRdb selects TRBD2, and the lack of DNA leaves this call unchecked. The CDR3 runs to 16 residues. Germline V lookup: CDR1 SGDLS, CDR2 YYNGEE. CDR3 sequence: CASSVDMAGGPYEQYF.

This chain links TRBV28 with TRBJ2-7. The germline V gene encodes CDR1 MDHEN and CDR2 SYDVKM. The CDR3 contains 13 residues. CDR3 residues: CASSLWPTYEQYF. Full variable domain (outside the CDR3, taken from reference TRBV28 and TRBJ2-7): DVKVTQSSRYLVKRTGEKVFLECVQDMDHENMFWYRQDPGLGLRLIYFSYDVKMKEKGDIPEGYSVSREKKERFSLILESASTNQTSMYLCASSLWPTYEQYFGPGTRLTVT.

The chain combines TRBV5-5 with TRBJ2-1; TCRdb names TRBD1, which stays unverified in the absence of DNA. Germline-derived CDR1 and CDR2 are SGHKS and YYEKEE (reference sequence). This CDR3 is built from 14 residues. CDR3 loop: CASSRDGSYNEQFF.

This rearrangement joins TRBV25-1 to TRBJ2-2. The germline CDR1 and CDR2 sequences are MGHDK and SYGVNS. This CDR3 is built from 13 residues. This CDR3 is CASSDRTDGELFF.

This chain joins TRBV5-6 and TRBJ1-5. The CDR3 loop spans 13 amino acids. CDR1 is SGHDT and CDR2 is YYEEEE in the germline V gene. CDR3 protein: CASSRGPNQPQHF.

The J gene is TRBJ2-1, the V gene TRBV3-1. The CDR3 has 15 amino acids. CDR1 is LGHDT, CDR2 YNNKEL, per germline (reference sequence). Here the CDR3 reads CASSSPDTIYNEQFF.

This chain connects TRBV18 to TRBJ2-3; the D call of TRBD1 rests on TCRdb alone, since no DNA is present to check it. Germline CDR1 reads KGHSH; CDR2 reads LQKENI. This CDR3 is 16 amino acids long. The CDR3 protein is CASSHGQAINTDTQYF.

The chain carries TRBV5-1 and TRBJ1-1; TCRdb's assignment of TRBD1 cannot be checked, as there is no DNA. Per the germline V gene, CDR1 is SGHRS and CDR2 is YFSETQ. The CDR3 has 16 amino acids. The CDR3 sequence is CASTLEGQGMNTEAFF.

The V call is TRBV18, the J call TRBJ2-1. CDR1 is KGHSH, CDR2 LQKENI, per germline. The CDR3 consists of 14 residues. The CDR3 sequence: CASSPPSSYNEQFF.

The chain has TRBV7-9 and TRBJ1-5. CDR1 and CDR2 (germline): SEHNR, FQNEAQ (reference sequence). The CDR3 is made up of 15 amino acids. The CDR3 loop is CASSLAGIPNQPQHF.

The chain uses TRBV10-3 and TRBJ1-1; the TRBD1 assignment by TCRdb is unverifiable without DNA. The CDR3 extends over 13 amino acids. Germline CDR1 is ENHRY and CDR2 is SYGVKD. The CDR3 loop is CAISGQGETEAFF.

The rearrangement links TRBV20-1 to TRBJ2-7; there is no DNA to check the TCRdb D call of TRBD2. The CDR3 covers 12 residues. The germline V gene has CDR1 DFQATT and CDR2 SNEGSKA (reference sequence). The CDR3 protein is CSVQAGTYEQYF.

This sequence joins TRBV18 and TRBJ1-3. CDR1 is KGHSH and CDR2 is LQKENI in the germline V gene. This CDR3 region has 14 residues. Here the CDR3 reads CASSPATGGNTIYF.

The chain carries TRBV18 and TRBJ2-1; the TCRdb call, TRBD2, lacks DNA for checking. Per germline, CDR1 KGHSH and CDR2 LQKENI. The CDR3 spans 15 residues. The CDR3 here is CASSPASVNYNEQFF. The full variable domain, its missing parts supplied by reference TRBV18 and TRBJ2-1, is NAGVMQNPRHLVRRRGQEARLRCSPMKGHSHVYWYRQLPEEGLKFMVYLQKENIIDESGMPKERFSAEFPKEGPSILRIQQVVRGDSAAYFCASSPASVNYNEQFFGPGTRLTVL.